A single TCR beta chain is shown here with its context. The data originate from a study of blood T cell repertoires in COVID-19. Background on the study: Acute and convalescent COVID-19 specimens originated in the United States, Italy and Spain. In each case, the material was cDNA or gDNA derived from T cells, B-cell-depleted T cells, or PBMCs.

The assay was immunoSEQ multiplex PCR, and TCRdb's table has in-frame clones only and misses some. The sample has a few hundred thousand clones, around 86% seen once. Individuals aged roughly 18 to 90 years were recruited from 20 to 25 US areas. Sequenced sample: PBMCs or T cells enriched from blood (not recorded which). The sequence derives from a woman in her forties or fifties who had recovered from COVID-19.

The CDR3 region is CAWSGGTGVHYEQYF. In DNA, the CDR3 is TGTGCCTGGAGTGGCGGGACAGGGGTTCATTACGAGCAGTACTTC. This chain joins TRBV30 and TRBJ2-7; TRBD1 aligns across 10 bases. With 1 base clipped from V and 4 bases from J, the junction kept 7 bases outside the gene matches. The length of the CDR3 is 15 residues. Germline-derived CDR1 and CDR2 are GTSNPN and SVGIG (reference sequence).